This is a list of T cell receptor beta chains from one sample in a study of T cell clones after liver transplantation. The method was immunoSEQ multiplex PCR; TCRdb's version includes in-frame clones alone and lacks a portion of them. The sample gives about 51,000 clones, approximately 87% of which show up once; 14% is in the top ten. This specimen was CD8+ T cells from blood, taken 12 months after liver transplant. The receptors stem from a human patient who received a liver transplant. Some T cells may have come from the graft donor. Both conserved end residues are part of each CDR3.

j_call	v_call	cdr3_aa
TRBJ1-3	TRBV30	CAWNPDSGNTIYF
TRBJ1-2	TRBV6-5	CASTGRGDGYTF
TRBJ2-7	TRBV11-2	CASSLETYRGLGEQYF
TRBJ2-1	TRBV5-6	CASSLLTSGRTDLYNEQFF
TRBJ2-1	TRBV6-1	CASGGVSSYNEQFF
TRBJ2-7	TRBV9	CASSSGLSYEQYF
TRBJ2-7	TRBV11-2	CASSPAGAGYRDEQYF
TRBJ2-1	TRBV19	CASSPALSLFSYNEQFF
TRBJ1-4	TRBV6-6	CASSGTRMAEKLFF
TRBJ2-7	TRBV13	CASSSSGASYEQYF
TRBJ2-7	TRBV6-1	CASSTFGPGRNEQYF
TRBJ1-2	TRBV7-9	CASTLSTAGVGYGYTF
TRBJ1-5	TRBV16	CASSPGVGSLEPQHF
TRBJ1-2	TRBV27	CASSLGQGYGYTF
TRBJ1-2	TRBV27	CASSLSQGYTF
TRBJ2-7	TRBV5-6	CASSSGLAYEQYF
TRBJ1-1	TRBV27	CASSLTENTEAFF
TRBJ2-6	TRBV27	CASSRPGSGANVLTF
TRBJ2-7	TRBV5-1	CASSPPGYEQYF
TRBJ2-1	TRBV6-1	CASSELETGISLSYNEQFF
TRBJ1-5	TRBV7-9	CASSLVDNQPQHF
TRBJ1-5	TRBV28	CASTAQGFGQPQHF
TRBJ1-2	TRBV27	CASSPGQEIYGYTF
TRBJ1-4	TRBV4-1	CASSVRESEKLFF
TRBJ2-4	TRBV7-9	CASSFPARTRDIQYF
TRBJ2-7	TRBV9	CASSGTSHEQYF
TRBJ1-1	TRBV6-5	CASSLVSGPEAFF
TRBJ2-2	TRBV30	CAWSYLDTGELFF
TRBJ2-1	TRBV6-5	CASSSSRGTPYNEQFF
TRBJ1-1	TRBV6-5	CASSLRSTNTEAFF
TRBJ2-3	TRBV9	CASSVLGQTDTQYF
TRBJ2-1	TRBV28	CASSLIPQTNNEQFF
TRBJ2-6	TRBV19	CASSITFGANVLTF
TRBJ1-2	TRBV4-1	CASSQVTGGRYYGYTF
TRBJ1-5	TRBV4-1	CASSPQPGRGPNQPQHF
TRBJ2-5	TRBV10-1	CASSNGLAGGLFETQYF
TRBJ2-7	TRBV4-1	CASSIGQVGYEQYF
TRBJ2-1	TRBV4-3	CASSHPSGRSYNEQFF
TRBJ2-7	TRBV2	CASSEKDGLAGGSSYEQYF
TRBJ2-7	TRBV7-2	CASSYSGIDYEQYF
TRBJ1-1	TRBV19	CASSPRLSRDTEAFF
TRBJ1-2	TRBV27	CASSYVYSSYGYTF
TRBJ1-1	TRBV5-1	CASSLDQGAPNEAFF
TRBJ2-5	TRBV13	CASSLARGGQETQYF
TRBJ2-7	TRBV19	CASSVDRGHEQYF
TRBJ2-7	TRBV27	CASSLFMGHYEQYF